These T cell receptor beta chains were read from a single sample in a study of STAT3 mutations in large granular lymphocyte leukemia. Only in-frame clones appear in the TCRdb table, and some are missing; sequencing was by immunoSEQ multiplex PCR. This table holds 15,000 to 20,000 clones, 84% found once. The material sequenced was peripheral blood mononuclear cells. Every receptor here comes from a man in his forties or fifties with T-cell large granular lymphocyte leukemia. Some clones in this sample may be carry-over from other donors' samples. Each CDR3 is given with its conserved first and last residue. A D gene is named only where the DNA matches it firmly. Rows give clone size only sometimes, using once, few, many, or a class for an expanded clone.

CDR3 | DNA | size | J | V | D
CASSGLAGENQPQHF | TGTGCCAGCAGTGGATTGGCAGGGGAAAATCAGCCCCAGCATTTT | - | TRBJ1-5 | TRBV2 | -
CASSGLISATGNEQFF | TGTGCCAGCAGTGGCCTTATTTCGGCGACGGGTAATGAGCAGTTCTTC | few | TRBJ2-1 | TRBV6-1 | -
CAWNRDSSFNSYEQYF | TGTGCCTGGAATCGGGACAGTTCCTTCAACTCCTACGAGCAGTACTTC | few | TRBJ2-7 | TRBV30 | TRBD1
CVTSSGTYEQYF | TGTGTCACTTCTAGCGGGACCTACGAGCAGTACTTC | - | TRBJ2-7 | TRBV10-3 | TRBD2
CASSPYGGTLHF | TGTGCCAGCAGCCCCTATGGGGGAACCCTCCACTTT | once | TRBJ1-6 | TRBV4-2 | -
CASSPSGQGNTEAFF | TGTGCCAGCTCACCATCCGGACAGGGGAACACTGAAGCTTTCTTT | - | TRBJ1-1 | TRBV18 | TRBD1
CASTRRGLPEAFF | TGTGCCAGTACCCGCAGGGGGCTCCCTGAAGCTTTCTTT | - | TRBJ1-1 | TRBV19 | TRBD1
CASSVADLRWDEQFF | TGTGCCAGCAGCGTAGCCGATCTACGGTGGGATGAGCAGTTCTTC | - | TRBJ2-1 | TRBV9 | -
CAIRSGASNQPQHF | TGTGCCATCAGGTCGGGGGCTAGCAATCAGCCCCAGCATTTT | - | TRBJ1-5 | TRBV10-3 | -
CASSPPFAGGSYNSPLHF | TGTGCCAGCTCACCACCTTTTGCAGGGGGCTCCTATAATTCACCCCTCCACTTT | - | TRBJ1-6 | TRBV18 | TRBD1
CASSLEGVTGEAFF | TGTGCCAGCAGCCTCGAGGGGGTTACAGGGGAGGCTTTCTTT | - | TRBJ1-1 | TRBV7-9 | TRBD1
CASNRENQPQHF | TGTGCCAGCAACAGGGAGAATCAGCCCCAGCATTTT | - | TRBJ1-5 | TRBV7-9 | -
CASSFPGVQETQYF | TGTGCCAGCAGCTTCCCGGGGGTACAAGAGACCCAGTACTTC | - | TRBJ2-5 | TRBV5-6 | -
CASSVTGNTIYF | TGTGCCAGCAGCGTTACTGGAAACACCATATATTTT | few | TRBJ1-3 | TRBV11-2 | -
CASSLGLGGETQYF | TGTGCCAGCAGTTTAGGGCTAGGGGGGGAGACCCAGTACTTC | - | TRBJ2-5 | TRBV28 | -
CASSYNEASYEQYF | TGTGCCAGCAGTTACAATGAGGCCTCCTACGAGCAGTACTTC | once | TRBJ2-7 | TRBV6-5 | -
CASSLSWGGTEAFF | TGTGCCAGCAGTTTATCGTGGGGAGGCACTGAAGCTTTCTTT | - | TRBJ1-1 | TRBV27 | -
CASSFGLETQYF | TGTGCCAGCAGCTTCGGCCTAGAGACCCAGTACTTC | - | TRBJ2-5 | TRBV5-5 | -
CASSATFSEAFF | TGTGCCAGCAGCGCGACATTCTCTGAAGCTTTCTTT | - | TRBJ1-1 | TRBV7-8 | -
CAISSREPYNSPLHF | TGTGCCATAAGTTCCAGGGAACCCTATAATTCACCCCTCCACTTT | - | TRBJ1-6 | TRBV10-3 | -
CASSSAGELFF | TGTGCCAGCAGCTCCGCCGGGGAGCTGTTTTTT | - | TRBJ2-2 | TRBV11-2 | -
CAWTTQTGSYEQYF | TGTGCCTGGACCACCCAGACAGGCTCCTACGAGCAGTACTTC | few | TRBJ2-7 | TRBV30 | -
CASSGTGLYNEQFF | TGTGCCAGCAGCGGCACAGGTCTCTACAATGAGCAGTTCTTC | - | TRBJ2-1 | TRBV7-2 | -
CASAGALGSGANVLTF | TGTGCCAGCGCCGGGGCCCTCGGCTCTGGGGCCAACGTCCTGACTTTC | once | TRBJ2-6 | TRBV7-2 | -
CASSSTEGRTTEAFF | TGTGCCAGCAGCTCCACAGAGGGCAGGACTACTGAAGCTTTCTTT | few | TRBJ1-1 | TRBV7-8 | -
CASSPQRTVIGAFF | TGTGCCAGCAGTCCACAGCGGACAGTCATAGGAGCTTTCTTT | - | TRBJ1-1 | TRBV5-6 | -
CASSLSTNEKLFF | TGCGCCAGCAGCTTGAGCACTAATGAAAAACTGTTTTTT | - | TRBJ1-4 | TRBV5-1 | -
CASSLSSGANVLTF | TGCGCCAGCAGCTTGAGCTCTGGGGCCAACGTCCTGACTTTC | - | TRBJ2-6 | TRBV5-1 | -
CASRARGDSNQPQHF | TGTGCCAGCAGGGCCAGGGGGGATAGCAATCAGCCCCAGCATTTT | few | TRBJ1-5 | TRBV6-5 | TRBD1
CASSLGRTGRETQYF | TGCGCCAGCAGTTTAGGACGTACGGGGAGAGAGACCCAGTACTTC | - | TRBJ2-5 | TRBV5-1 | -
CASSTEGKGPNEQFF | TGTGCCAGCAGCACCGAGGGGAAGGGCCCGAATGAGCAGTTCTTC | - | TRBJ2-1 | TRBV5-8 | -
CASSLEVAALYGYTF | TGTGCCAGCAGCTTAGAGGTGGCCGCCCTCTATGGCTACACCTTC | once | TRBJ1-2 | TRBV11-2 | -
CASSWGDTQYF | TGTGCCAGCAGCTGGGGGGATACGCAGTATTTT | - | TRBJ2-3 | TRBV14 | -
CASSDLGTLYTDTQYF | TGTGCCAGCAGTGACCTGGGGACACTCTACACAGATACGCAGTATTTT | - | TRBJ2-3 | TRBV25-1 | -
CSVAEGITEAFF | TGCAGCGTTGCAGAGGGGATCACTGAAGCTTTCTTT | - | TRBJ1-1 | TRBV29-1 | -
CASSFPRVPGALSSYNEQFF | TGCGCCAGCAGCTTTCCCCGGGTTCCTGGGGCCTTGAGCTCCTACAATGAGCAGTTCTTC | - | TRBJ2-1 | TRBV5-1 | -
CASSGTILGELFF | TGCGCCAGCAGCGGAACGATCCTTGGGGAGCTGTTTTTT | few | TRBJ2-2 | TRBV10-1 | -
CASSLSRGGTYNEQFF | TGTGCCAGCAGCTTATCCAGGGGCGGCACCTACAATGAGCAGTTCTTC | - | TRBJ2-1 | TRBV5-4 | -
CASSWTGGDTFYGYTF | TGTGCCAGCAGTTGGACAGGGGGCGATACTTTCTATGGCTACACCTTC | - | TRBJ1-2 | TRBV6-5 | TRBD1